This TCR beta chain was profiled in a study of T cell responses to AZD1222 COVID-19 vaccine. Generated by immunoSEQ multiplex PCR, the TCRdb table keeps only in-frame clones and is missing some. Of some 36,000 clones listed, roughly 91% are singletons. The specimen comprised peripheral blood, sampled on day 0 of AZD1222 vaccination. This sequence was found in an adult in good health.

CDR3 in amino acids: CASSQVWMDRNYNEQFF. The CDR3 nucleotides read TGTGCCAGCAGCCAAGTGTGGATGGACAGGAACTACAATGAGCAGTTCTTC. This rearrangement joins TRBV3-1 (or the pseudogene TRBV3-2) to TRBJ2-1; 7 nucleotides agree with TRBD1. CDR1 and CDR2 (germline): LGHDT, YNNKEL (reference sequence). This CDR3 is 17 amino acids long. Trimming removed 1 base from V and 3 bases from J; junction bases left unmatched: 9.